The following is a TCR beta chain sequence with its context. Its antigen is unidentified. The germline gives CDR1 SNHLY, CDR2 FYNNEI. The V end lost 1 base, the J end lost 1 base, and 10 bases lay between the germline ends. The CDR3 totals 15 residues. The data originate from a study of T cells in Graves' hyperthyroidism and ophthalmopathy. Study-level findings and limits: Most thyroid clonotypes that were expanded above 0.001 also turned up in blood. By a 13 V-J model, ophthalmopathy was set apart from stable hyperthyroidism. Median prediction lead before ophthalmopathy onset was about 6.7 months with the model.

RNA transcripts served as the template for amplifying TCR beta CDR3 regions. The TCR CDR3 was amplified in a first-round RT-PCR using the HTBI primer set. Via MiXCR, TCRdb re-called the multiplex PCR reads, giving one row per CDR3 protein. The sample comprises 540,000 or so distinct CDR3 sequences, around 42% of which are singletons, and over 15% rests with the top ten. The diagnostic basis comprised clinical symptoms, serum thyroxine and TRAb, thyroid ultrasound and orbital computed tomography. The chain links TRBV2 to TRBJ1-1; a weak D match, TRBD1 (5 bases). The sequence came from an adult woman with Graves' disease, either hyperthyroidism or ophthalmopathy (not recorded which). Sample: peripheral blood or thyroid tissue (not recorded which). The CDR3 reads CASSEGGGWNTEAFF. The CDR3 DNA follows: TGTGCCAGCAGTGAAGGGGGGGGGTGGAACACTGAAGCTTTCTTT.